This TCR beta chain was found in a study of cytomegalovirus exposure and HLA in healthy donors. As to this clone: Its antigen is unidentified.

Points from the study as a whole: Sequencing likely caused a cluster of highly shared sequence variants. Reports showed the classifier diagnosing cytomegalovirus status with high specificity and sensitivity.

CDR1 is LNHDA, CDR2 SQIVND, per germline (reference sequence). With 3 bases clipped from V and 2 bases from J, the junction kept 6 bases outside the gene matches. This CDR3 region has 16 residues. The PCR used 60 Vbeta and 13 Jbeta primers. This table comes from immunoSEQ multiplex PCR, and its TCRdb copy is limited to in-frame clones, with some not included. The table shows 98,000 or so clones, with over 65% occurring only once. The specimen was PBMCs. This sequence originates from a woman between 40 and 55 years old in good health and CMV-seronegative. The rearrangement links TRBV19 to TRBJ2-1; 8 nucleotides match TRBD1. CDR3 in amino acids: CASSILNRGAYNEQFF. The DNA of the CDR3 is TGTGCCAGTAGTATCCTCAACAGGGGGGCCTACAATGAGCAGTTCTTC.